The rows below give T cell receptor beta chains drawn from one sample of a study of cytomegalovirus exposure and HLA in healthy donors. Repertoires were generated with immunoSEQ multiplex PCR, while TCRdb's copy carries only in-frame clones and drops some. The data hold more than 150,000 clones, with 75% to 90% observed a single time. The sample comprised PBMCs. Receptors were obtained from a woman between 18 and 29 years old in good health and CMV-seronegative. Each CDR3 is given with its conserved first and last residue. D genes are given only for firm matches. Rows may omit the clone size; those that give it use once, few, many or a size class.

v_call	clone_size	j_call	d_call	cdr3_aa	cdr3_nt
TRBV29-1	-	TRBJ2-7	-	CSVARDNYEQYF	TGCAGCGTTGCTCGGGACAACTACGAGCAGTACTTC
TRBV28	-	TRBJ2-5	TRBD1	CASSLGSQGRESEETQYF	TGTGCCAGCAGTTTAGGGTCACAGGGGCGAGAATCAGAAGAGACCCAGTACTTC
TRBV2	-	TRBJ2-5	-	CASSTGRRGETQYF	TGTGCCAGCAGCACGGGACGGAGGGGAGAGACCCAGTACTTC
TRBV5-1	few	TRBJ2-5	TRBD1	CASSQQPRGLDETQYF	TGCGCCAGCAGCCAGCAACCCAGGGGGCTGGACGAGACCCAGTACTTC
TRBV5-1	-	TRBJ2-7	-	CASSLDRAYEQYF	TGCGCCAGCAGCTTGGACAGAGCCTACGAGCAGTACTTC
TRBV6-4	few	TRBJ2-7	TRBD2	CASKMIAGGPSEQYF	TGTGCCAGCAAGATGATAGCGGGGGGGCCATCCGAGCAGTACTTC
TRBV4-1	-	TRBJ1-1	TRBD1	CASSQEQGYSTEAFF	TGCGCCAGCAGCCAGGAACAGGGGTACAGCACTGAAGCTTTCTTT
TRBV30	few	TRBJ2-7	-	CAWRASSHRAYEQYF	TGTGCCTGGAGAGCTTCTTCCCACAGGGCCTACGAGCAGTACTTC
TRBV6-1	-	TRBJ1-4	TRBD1	CASSGRQGRIANEKLFF	TGTGCCAGCAGTGGACGACAGGGTCGGATTGCTAATGAAAAACTGTTTTTT
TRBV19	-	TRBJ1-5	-	CASSIGDSRRHQPQHF	TGTGCCAGTAGTATCGGGGACTCTCGAAGGCATCAGCCCCAGCATTTT
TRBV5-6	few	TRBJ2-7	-	CASSPGPNYEQYF	TGTGCCAGCAGCCCAGGGCCCAACTACGAGCAGTACTTC
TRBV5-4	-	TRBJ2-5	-	CASSLWTRQETQYF	TGTGCCAGCAGTTTATGGACACGTCAAGAGACCCAGTACTTC
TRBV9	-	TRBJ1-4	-	CASSVAGGTELFF	TGTGCCAGCAGCGTAGCGGGGGGGACGGAACTGTTTTTT
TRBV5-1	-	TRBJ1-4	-	CASSGGVNEKLFF	TGCGCCAGCAGCGGGGGGGTAAATGAAAAACTGTTTTTT
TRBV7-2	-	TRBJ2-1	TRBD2	CASSPRSSGVGYNEQFF	TGTGCCAGCAGCCCACGATCGAGCGGGGTGGGGTACAATGAGCAGTTCTTC
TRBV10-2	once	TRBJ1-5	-	CASSESQWNQPQHF	TGCGCCAGCAGTGAGTCGCAGTGGAATCAGCCCCAGCATTTT
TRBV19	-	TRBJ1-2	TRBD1	CASRSDRVYGYTF	TGTGCCAGTAGATCGGACAGGGTGTATGGCTACACCTTC
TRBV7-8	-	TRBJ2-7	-	CASSFPQGPTGGGYEQYF	TGTGCCAGCAGCTTTCCCCAGGGGCCAACAGGGGGGGGCTACGAGCAGTACTTC
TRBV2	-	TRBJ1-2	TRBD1	CAGKEGIGTGVSYTF	TGTGCCGGCAAGGAGGGAATAGGGACAGGGGTATCCTACACCTTC
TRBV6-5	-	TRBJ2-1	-	CASSYGEVWDEQFF	TGTGCCAGCAGTTACGGGGAGGTTTGGGATGAGCAGTTCTTC
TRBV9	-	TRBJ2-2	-	CASSVIAGELFF	TGTGCCAGCAGCGTAATAGCCGGGGAGCTGTTTTTT
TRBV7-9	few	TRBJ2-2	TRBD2	CASSRTSGAARTGELFF	TGTGCCAGCAGCCGGACTAGCGGGGCCGCGAGGACCGGGGAGCTGTTTTTT
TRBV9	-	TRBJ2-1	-	CASSVVSGGEQFF	TGTGCCAGCAGCGTAGTCTCTGGCGGTGAGCAGTTCTTC
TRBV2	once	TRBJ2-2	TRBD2	CASSPLAGGLELFF	TGTGCCAGCAGTCCCCTGGCGGGGGGGCTGGAGCTGTTTTTT
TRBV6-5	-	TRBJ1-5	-	CASRPGGNQPQHF	TGTGCCAGCAGGCCTGGAGGGAATCAGCCCCAGCATTTT
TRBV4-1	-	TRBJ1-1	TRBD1	CASRPLQGGVFF	TGCGCCAGCAGACCCCTACAGGGGGGGGTTTTCTTT
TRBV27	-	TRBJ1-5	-	CASSPTGSNQPQHF	TGTGCCAGCAGCCCGACAGGCAGTAATCAGCCCCAGCATTTT
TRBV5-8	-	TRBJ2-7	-	CASSDFGSTGAQQYF	TGTGCCAGCAGCGACTTTGGCAGTACCGGCGCTCAGCAGTACTTC
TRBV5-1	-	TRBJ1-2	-	CASSRGDYGYTF	TGCGCCAGCTCCCGGGGGGACTATGGCTACACCTTC
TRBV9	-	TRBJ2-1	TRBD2	CASSVNSGGTNEQFF	TGTGCCAGCAGCGTAAATAGCGGGGGGACTAATGAGCAGTTCTTC
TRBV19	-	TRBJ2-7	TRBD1	CASRQGVPGAQYF	TGTGCCAGTAGGCAGGGGGTTCCCGGAGCGCAGTACTTC
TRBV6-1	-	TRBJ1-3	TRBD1	CATEETGTGSNTIYF	TGTGCCACTGAGGAAACCGGGACAGGGAGTAACACCATATATTTT
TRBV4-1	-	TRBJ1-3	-	CASSQGTTAGNTIYF	TGCGCCAGCAGCCAAGGAACAACCGCTGGAAACACCATATATTTT
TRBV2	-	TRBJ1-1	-	CASSERGRNTEAFF	TGTGCCAGCAGTGAAAGAGGGCGGAACACTGAAGCTTTCTTT
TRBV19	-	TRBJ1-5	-	CASSTSTPQPQHF	TGTGCCAGTAGTACCTCCACACCTCAGCCCCAGCATTTT
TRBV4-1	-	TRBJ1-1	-	CASSQDGAFEAFF	TGCGCCAGCAGCCAAGATGGGGCCTTTGAAGCTTTCTTT
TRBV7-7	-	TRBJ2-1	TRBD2	CASSLAQTSGFNEQFF	TGTGCCAGCAGCTTAGCGCAGACTAGCGGATTCAATGAGCAGTTCTTC